Following are 11 T cell receptor beta chains from one sample sequenced in a study of early T cells in non-severe SARS-CoV-2 infection (dated by TCRdb to the early 2020s). Receptor amplification or capture employed 5' RACE. The listed sequencing device is NextSeq 500. TCRdb reran the public reads through fastp at Q25 and MiXCR, keeping productive beta chains. Every entry covers one CDR3 protein and lists the most common genes and DNA from its rows. The sample yields approximately 63,000 distinct CDR3 sequences; approximately 6.1% were counted once. The ten largest clonotypes hold under 4% of the sample. Here the sequenced sample was whole blood, taken at baseline. The receptor source for this set is an adult who was a healthcare worker with PCR-confirmed SARS-CoV-2 infection or an uninfected control (not recorded which).

The chain has TRBV20-1 and TRBJ1-1; possibly TRBD1 for D (6 bases). V was pared by 8 bases and J by 1 base, with 17 bases between. The CDR3 runs 14 residues. The germline V gene has CDR1 DFQATT and CDR2 SNEGSKA (reference sequence). CDR3 residues: CSSYSGQQNTEAFF. CDR3 DNA sequence: TGCAGTTCATACAGCGGACAGCAGAACACTGAAGCTTTCTTT.

This clonotype was found a few times. The chain is built from TRBV7-2 and TRBJ2-1; 7 nucleotides match TRBD2. Per the germline V gene, CDR1 is SGHTA and CDR2 is FQGNSA. There are 17 residues in the CDR3. V was pared by 5 bases and J by 2 bases, with 12 bases of the junction left unmatched. CDR3 loop: CASSQISGFITYNEQFF. CDR3 bases: TGTGCCAGCAGCCAAATTAGCGGGTTTATTACCTACAATGAGCAGTTCTTC.

The table lists this clonotype with many counts. CDR3 protein: CASSEANLGLLSGELFF. In DNA form, the CDR3 reads TGCGCCAGCAGTGAGGCTAATCTAGGACTGCTGTCCGGGGAGCTGTTTTTT. The gene calls are TRBV10-2 and TRBJ2-2; a possible D gene is TRBD2 (5 bases). The CDR3 extends over 17 amino acids. The V gene lost 2 bases and the J gene lost 6 bases, with 19 bases spanning the gap. CDR1 and CDR2 from the germline V gene are WSHSY and SAAADI.

In its sample, this clonotype was seen a few times. This chain connects TRBV4-1 to TRBJ2-7, with 7 bases lining up with TRBD1. The CDR3 is 15 residues long. V trimming: 1 base; J trimming: 3 bases; junction bases outside the gene matches: 6. CDR1 and CDR2 (germline): MGHRA, YSYEKL. CDR3 sequence (DNA): TGCGCCAGCAGCCAAGGGAAGGGGGCCTTCTACGAGCAGTACTTC. Residues: CASSQGKGAFYEQYF.

The chain is built from TRBV5-1 and TRBJ2-7; D gene uncertain. The V end lost 5 bases, the J end lost 3 bases, and 12 bases lay between the germline ends. The germline gives CDR1 SGHRS, CDR2 YFSETQ. The CDR3 runs to 13 residues. The CDR3, as DNA: TGCGCCAGCAGACGGACGGAACACTACGAGCAGTACTTC. It encodes CASRRTEHYEQYF.

This clonotype was detected a few times. The rearrangement joins TRBV7-3 to TRBJ2-5; 7 bases align to TRBD1. This CDR3 contains 16 residues. Germline V gene data show CDR1 as SGHTA and CDR2 as FQGTGA. Trimming at V came to 1 base and at J to 2 bases, leaving 7 bases not matched to a gene. The CDR3 here is CASSLSRVTGQETQYF. The CDR3, as DNA: TGTGCCAGCAGCTTAAGTAGAGTGACAGGGCAAGAGACCCAGTACTTC. The full variable domain, in which reference TRBV7-3 and TRBJ2-5 provide the parts outside the CDR3, is GAGVSQTPSNKVTEKGKYVELRCDPISGHTALYWYRQSLGQGPEFLIYFQGTGAADDSGLPNDRFFAVRPEGSVSTLKIQRTERGDSAVYLCASSLSRVTGQETQYFGPGTRLLVL.

A few counts support this clonotype. The chain carries TRBV7-2 and TRBJ1-3; D gene ambiguous. V was shortened by 5 bases and J by 4 bases, with 0 bases between the two germline ends. The CDR3 has 10 residues. In germline, CDR1 is SGHTA, CDR2 FQGNSA. The CDR3 protein is CASSGNTIYF. The CDR3 DNA is TGTGCCAGCAGCGGAAACACCATATATTTT.

This clonotype came up many times. V usage is TRBV4-1 and J usage is TRBJ2-5; TRBD2 agrees at 15 bases. The V gene's germline CDR1 is MGHRA and CDR2 YSYEKL. The length of the CDR3 is 17 residues. The V gene end was trimmed by 1 base and the J gene end by 5 bases; junction bases not matched to a gene: 5. The CDR3 DNA reads as TGCGCCAGCAGCCAAGGGACTAGCGGGAGGGCCGCGGAGACCCAGTACTTC. As protein: CASSQGTSGRAAETQYF.

This clonotype has a count of ten or more. The V call is TRBV2, the J call TRBJ2-1; D gene ambiguous. There are 12 residues in the CDR3. Germline loops: CDR1 SNHLY, CDR2 FYNNEI. V was shortened by 1 base and J by 9 bases, with 7 bases between the two germline ends. In DNA, the CDR3 is TGTGCCAGCAGTGAAGGGCCCGGTGAGCAGTTCTTC. This gives the protein CASSEGPGEQFF.

By share, this clonotype ranks as medium-sized. The rearrangement uses TRBV20-1 and TRBJ2-7; D possibly corresponds to TRBD2 (6 bases). CDR1 is DFQATT, CDR2 SNEGSKA, per germline (reference sequence). The CDR3 is 14 amino acids. The V gene lost 0 bases and the J gene lost 2 bases, with 11 bases spanning the gap. The CDR3 coding sequence is TGCAGTGCTAGAGATACCGGGACTCCCTACGAGCAGTACTTC. Amino acid sequence: CSARDTGTPYEQYF.

This clonotype was recorded a few times. The J gene is TRBJ2-3, the V gene TRBV4-1; 7 nucleotides line up with TRBD1. CDR3 length: 18 amino acids. J lost 10 bases, V lost 3 bases, and 22 bases had no gene match. Germline CDR1 MGHRA, CDR2 YSYEKL. DNA of the CDR3: TGCGCCAGCAGCCACCTCCCGACAGGGCCCATTTTTACGGATTCGCAGTATTTT. This codes for CASSHLPTGPIFTDSQYF.